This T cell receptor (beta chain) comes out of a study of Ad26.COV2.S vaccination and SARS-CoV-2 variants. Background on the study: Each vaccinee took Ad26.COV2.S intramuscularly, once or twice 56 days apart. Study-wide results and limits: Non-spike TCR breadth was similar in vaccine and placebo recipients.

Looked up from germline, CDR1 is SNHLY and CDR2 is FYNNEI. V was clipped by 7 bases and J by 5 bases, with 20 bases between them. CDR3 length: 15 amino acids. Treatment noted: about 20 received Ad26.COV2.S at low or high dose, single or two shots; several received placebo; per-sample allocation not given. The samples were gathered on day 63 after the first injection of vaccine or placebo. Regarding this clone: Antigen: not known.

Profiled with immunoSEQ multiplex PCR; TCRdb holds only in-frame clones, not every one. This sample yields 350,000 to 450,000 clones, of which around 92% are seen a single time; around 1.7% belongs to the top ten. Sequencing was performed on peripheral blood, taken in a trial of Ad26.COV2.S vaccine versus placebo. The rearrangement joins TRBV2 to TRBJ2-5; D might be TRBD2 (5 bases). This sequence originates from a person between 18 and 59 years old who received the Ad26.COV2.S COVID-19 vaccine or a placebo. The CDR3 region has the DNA TGTGCCAGCACCGCTGTGGACCGAGGGATGGAGACCCAGTACTTC. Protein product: CASTAVDRGMETQYF.